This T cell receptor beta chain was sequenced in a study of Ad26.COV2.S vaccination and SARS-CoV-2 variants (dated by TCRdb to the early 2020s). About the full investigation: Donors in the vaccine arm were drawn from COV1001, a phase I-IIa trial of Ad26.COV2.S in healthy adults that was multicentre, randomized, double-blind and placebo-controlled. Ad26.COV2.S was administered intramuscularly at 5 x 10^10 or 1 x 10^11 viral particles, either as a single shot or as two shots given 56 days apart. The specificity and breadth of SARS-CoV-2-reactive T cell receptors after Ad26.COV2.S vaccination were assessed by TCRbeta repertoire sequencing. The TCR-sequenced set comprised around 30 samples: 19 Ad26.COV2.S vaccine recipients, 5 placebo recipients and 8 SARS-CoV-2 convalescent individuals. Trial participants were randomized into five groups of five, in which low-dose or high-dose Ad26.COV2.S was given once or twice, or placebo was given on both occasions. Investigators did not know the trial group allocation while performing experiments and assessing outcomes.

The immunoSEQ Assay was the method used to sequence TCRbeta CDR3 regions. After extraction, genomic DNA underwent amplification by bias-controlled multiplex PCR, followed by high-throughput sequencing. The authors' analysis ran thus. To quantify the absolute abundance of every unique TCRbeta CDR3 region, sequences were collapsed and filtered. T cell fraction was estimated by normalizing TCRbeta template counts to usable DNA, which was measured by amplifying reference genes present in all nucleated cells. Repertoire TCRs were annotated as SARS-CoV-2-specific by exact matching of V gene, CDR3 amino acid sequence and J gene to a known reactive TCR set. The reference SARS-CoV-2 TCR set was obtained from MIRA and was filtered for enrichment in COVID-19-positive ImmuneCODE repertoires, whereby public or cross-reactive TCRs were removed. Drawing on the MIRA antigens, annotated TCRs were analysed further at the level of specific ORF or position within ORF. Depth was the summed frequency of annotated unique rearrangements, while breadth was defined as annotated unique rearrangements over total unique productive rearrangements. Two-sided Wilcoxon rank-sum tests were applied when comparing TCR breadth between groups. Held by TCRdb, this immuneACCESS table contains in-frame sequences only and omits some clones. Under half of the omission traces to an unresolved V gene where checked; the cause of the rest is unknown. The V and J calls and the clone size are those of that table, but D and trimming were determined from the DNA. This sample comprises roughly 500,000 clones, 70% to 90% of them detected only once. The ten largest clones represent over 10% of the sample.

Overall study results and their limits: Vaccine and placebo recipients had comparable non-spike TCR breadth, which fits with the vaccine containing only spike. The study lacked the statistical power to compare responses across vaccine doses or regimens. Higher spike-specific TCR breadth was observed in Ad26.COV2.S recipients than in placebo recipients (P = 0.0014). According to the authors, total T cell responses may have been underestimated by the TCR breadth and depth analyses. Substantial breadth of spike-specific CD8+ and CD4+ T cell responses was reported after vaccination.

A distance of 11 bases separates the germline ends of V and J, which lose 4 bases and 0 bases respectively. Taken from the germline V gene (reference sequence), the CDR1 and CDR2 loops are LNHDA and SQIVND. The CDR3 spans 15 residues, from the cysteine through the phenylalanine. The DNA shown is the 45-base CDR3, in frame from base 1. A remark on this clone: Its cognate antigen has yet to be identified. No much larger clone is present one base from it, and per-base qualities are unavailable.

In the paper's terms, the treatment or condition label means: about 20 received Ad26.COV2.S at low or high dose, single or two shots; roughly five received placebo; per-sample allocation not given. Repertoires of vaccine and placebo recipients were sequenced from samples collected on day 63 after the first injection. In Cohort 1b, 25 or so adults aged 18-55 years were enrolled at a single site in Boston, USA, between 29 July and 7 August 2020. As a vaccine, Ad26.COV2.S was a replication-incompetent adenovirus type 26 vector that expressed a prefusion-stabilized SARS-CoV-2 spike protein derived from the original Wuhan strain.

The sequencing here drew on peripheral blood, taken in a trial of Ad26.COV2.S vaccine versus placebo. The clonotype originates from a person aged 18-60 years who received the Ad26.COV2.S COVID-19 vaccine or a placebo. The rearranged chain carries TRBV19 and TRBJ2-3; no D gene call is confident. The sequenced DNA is TGTGCCAGTAGTACCGACCGGATAAGCACAGATACGCAGTATTTT. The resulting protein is CASSTDRISTDTQYF.